These 14 T cell receptor beta chains were all obtained from the same sample, sequenced in a study of OX40 agonist ivuxolimab in advanced cancers. TCRdb's copy holds only in-frame clones and misses some; the assay was immunoSEQ multiplex PCR. The sample shows around 19,000 clones, roughly 80% of them seen only once. The material was CD4+ or CD8+ T cells sorted from blood, obtained in a trial of the OX40 agonist ivuxolimab. The receptors were sampled from an adult with an advanced solid tumor such as melanoma, head and neck, liver or kidney cancer.

The V and J genes are TRBV28 and TRBJ1-1; no firm D call. CDR1 and CDR2 (germline): MDHEN, SYDVKM. CDR3 size: 13 residues. V shed 2 bases and J shed 1 base, with 5 bases lying between them. CDR3 residues: CASSLGRNTEAFF. The CDR3 bases are TGTGCCAGCAGTTTAGGGAGGAACACTGAAGCTTTCTTT.

A single count supports this clone. The chain has TRBV7-9 and TRBJ1-5; D is unclear. This CDR3 region has 14 residues. V lost 5 bases, J lost 3 bases, and 11 bases lay in between. Germline V gives CDR1 SEHNR, CDR2 FQNEAQ (reference sequence). CDR3 sequence (DNA): TGTGCCAGCAGCCGAATCGGGGACAATCAGCCCCAGCATTTT. Amino acid sequence: CASSRIGDNQPQHF.

This sequence joins TRBV9 and TRBJ2-3; the D gene is possibly TRBD2 (5 bases). From germline, CDR1 is SGDLS and CDR2 YYNGEE. Trimming pared 0 bases from V and 4 bases from J, leaving 12 bases between. CDR3 size: 15 residues. The CDR3 protein is CASSVVPGLSDTQYF. As DNA, the CDR3 is TGTGCCAGCAGCGTAGTCCCCGGACTGTCAGATACGCAGTATTTT.

V and J are TRBV4-3 and TRBJ2-1; 15 positions agree with TRBD2. The J segment lost 0 bases and the V segment lost 1 base, leaving 1 base of the junction unmatched. The CDR3 has 18 residues. Germline loops: CDR1 LGHNA, CDR2 YSLEER. The CDR3 sequence is CASSQGTSGGASYNEQFF. CDR3 sequence (DNA): TGCGCCAGCAGCCAAGGGACTAGCGGGGGGGCCTCCTACAATGAGCAGTTCTTC.

In its sample, this clone was seen a few times. The CDR3 bases are TGTGCCAGCAGGGTTATGAACACTGAAGCTTTCTTT. As protein: CASRVMNTEAFF. The chain is built from TRBV2 and TRBJ1-1; D unresolved. CDR1 is SNHLY and CDR2 is FYNNEI in the germline V gene. Between the trimmed V and J ends, which lost 6 bases and 0 bases, there was a span of 5 bases. This CDR3 region has 12 residues.

CDR3 protein: CASSIWGNEQFF. The CDR3 nucleotides read TGTGCCAGTAGTATCTGGGGAAATGAGCAGTTCTTC. This sequence joins TRBV19 and TRBJ2-1; D gene ambiguous. This CDR3 is 12 amino acids long. Per germline, CDR1 LNHDA and CDR2 SQIVND (reference sequence). Deletions cut 3 bases from V and 7 bases from J, with 7 bases between.

V and J are TRBV10-3 and TRBJ2-3; D uncertain. The CDR3 length is 13 residues. V gave up 6 bases and J gave up 0 bases, with 7 bases separating them. CDR1 is ENHRY, CDR2 SYGVKD, per germline. DNA of the CDR3: TGTGCCATCAGCACGGACAGCACAGATACGCAGTATTTT. It specifies CAISTDSTDTQYF.

The rearrangement links TRBV7-8 to TRBJ2-7; 11 bases agree with TRBD1. Germline V gene lookup returns CDR1 SGHVS and CDR2 FQNEAQ. The CDR3 length is 14 residues. Trimming took 5 bases from V and 2 from J; bases not matched to a gene: 2. This CDR3 reads CASSVGQGAYEQYF. The DNA for the CDR3 is TGTGCCAGCAGCGTGGGACAGGGGGCCTACGAGCAGTACTTC.

The rearrangement uses TRBV6-6 and TRBJ2-5; 10 bases fit TRBD2. The ends lost 5 bases at V and 2 bases at J; junction bases unmatched: 5. The germline V gene has CDR1 MNHNY and CDR2 SVGAGI (reference sequence). The CDR3 is 15 amino acids. The CDR3 region has the DNA TGTGCCAGCAGTCAGCTAGCGGGGGAGCAAGAGACCCAGTACTTC. Translation: CASSQLAGEQETQYF.

The chain has TRBV19 and TRBJ2-7; 7 nucleotides match TRBD1. Germline loops: CDR1 LNHDA, CDR2 SQIVND (reference sequence). This CDR3 spans 15 amino acids. V trimming: 5 bases; J trimming: 8 bases; junction bases outside the gene matches: 15. CDR3 coding DNA: TGTGCCAGTAGTCTGCAGGCGACCACAGGGGCACAGCAGTACTTC. It translates to CASSLQATTGAQQYF. The full variable domain, completed using reference TRBV19 and TRBJ2-7, is DGGITQSPKYLFRKEGQNVTLSCEQNLNHDAMYWYRQDPGQGLRLIYYSQIVNDFQKGDIAEGYSVSREKKESFPLTVTSAQKNPTAFYLCASSLQATTGAQQYFGPGTRLTVT.

The chain employs TRBV19 and TRBJ2-7, with 8 bases aligning to TRBD1. The CDR3 consists of 16 residues. The J segment lost 3 bases and the V segment lost 4 bases, leaving 11 bases of the junction unmatched. Per the germline V gene, CDR1 is LNHDA and CDR2 is SQIVND (reference sequence). For the CDR3, the DNA is TGTGCCAGTAGTACTCAGGGACAGGCCCGCCTCTACGAGCAGTACTTC. Translation: CASSTQGQARLYEQYF. The complete variable domain, with remaining parts taken from reference TRBV19 and TRBJ2-7, reads DGGITQSPKYLFRKEGQNVTLSCEQNLNHDAMYWYRQDPGQGLRLIYYSQIVNDFQKGDIAEGYSVSREKKESFPLTVTSAQKNPTAFYLCASSTQGQARLYEQYFGPGTRLTVT.

The chain joins TRBV5-6 to TRBJ2-7; 7 bases map to TRBD1. J was trimmed by 3 bases and V by 0 bases; bases with no gene match: 9. CDR1 SGHDT and CDR2 YYEEEE come from the germline V gene. The length of the CDR3 is 16 residues. The CDR3, as DNA: TGTGCCAGCAGCTTGGGTGGAGAAGGGGGCTTCTACGAGCAGTACTTC. Translation: CASSLGGEGGFYEQYF. Together with reference TRBV5-6 and TRBJ2-7, the CDR3 gives the full variable domain: DAGVTQSPTHLIKTRGQQVTLRCSPKSGHDTVSWYQQALGQGPQFIFQYYEEEERQRGNFPDRFSGHQFPNYSSELNVNALLLGDSALYLCASSLGGEGGFYEQYFGPGTRLTVT.

The chain employs TRBV19 and TRBJ1-2; no clear D. V was pared by 1 base and J by 7 bases, with 16 bases between. The CDR3 consists of 15 residues. The germline V gene encodes CDR1 LNHDA and CDR2 SQIVND (reference sequence). CDR3 DNA sequence: TGTGCCAGTAGTATAGGCACTCCCGGGAATGGTGGCTACACCTTC. It is translated as CASSIGTPGNGGYTF.

As to this clone: Only one base separates this from a far larger clonotype, so it likely reflects a read error. The genes are TRBV6-5 and TRBJ1-2; possible D gene TRBD1, 5 bases. Trimming stripped 4 bases from V and 8 bases from J, with 11 bases between. The CDR3 consists of 12 residues. CDR1 is MNHEY, CDR2 SVGAGI, per germline. This CDR3 reads CASSFGGEGYTF. The DNA of the CDR3 is TGTGCCAGCAGTTTCGGGGGGGAGGGCTACACCTTC.